A selection of T cell receptor beta chains follows, all from one sample in a study of blood T cell repertoires in COVID-19. The repertoire was sequenced with immunoSEQ multiplex PCR; TCRdb's copy has only in-frame clones and lacks some. Among roughly 67,000 clones listed, 86% were seen once. The specimen sequenced was peripheral blood. These receptors originate from a middle-aged man with active COVID-19. Both conserved end residues are part of each CDR3. Fields, in order: J gene, clone size, V gene, D gene, CDR3 protein, CDR3 DNA. A D gene is named only where the DNA matches it firmly. Clone size is shown for a subset of rows, as once, few, many or a class of expanded clone.

j_call: TRBJ2-1
clone_size: -
v_call: TRBV24-1
d_call: -
cdr3_aa: CATRGETYNEQFF
cdr3_nt: TGTGCCACCAGAGGGGAAACCTACAATGAGCAGTTCTTC

j_call: TRBJ2-1
clone_size: few
v_call: TRBV28
d_call: TRBD2
cdr3_aa: CASGTIPYNEQFF
cdr3_nt: TGTGCCTCCGGGACTATCCCCTACAATGAGCAGTTCTTC

j_call: TRBJ2-1
clone_size: few
v_call: TRBV7-3
d_call: TRBD2
cdr3_aa: CASSLIAGGNEQFF
cdr3_nt: TGTGCCAGCAGCTTAATAGCGGGGGGCAATGAGCAGTTCTTC

j_call: TRBJ1-1
clone_size: -
v_call: TRBV19
d_call: -
cdr3_aa: CATRSEGRTTEAFF
cdr3_nt: TGTGCCACCAGATCGGAGGGTCGAACAACTGAAGCTTTCTTT

j_call: TRBJ2-5
clone_size: -
v_call: TRBV5-1
d_call: TRBD1
cdr3_aa: CASSSGQGAFETQYF
cdr3_nt: TGCGCCAGCAGCTCGGGACAGGGGGCTTTTGAGACCCAGTACTTC

j_call: TRBJ2-5
clone_size: -
v_call: TRBV12-3/TRBV12-4
d_call: -
cdr3_aa: CASSYYSGETQYF
cdr3_nt: TGTGCCAGCAGTTATTACTCGGGGGAGACCCAGTACTTC

j_call: TRBJ1-1
clone_size: -
v_call: TRBV18
d_call: -
cdr3_aa: CASSPGDPRITEAFF
cdr3_nt: TGTGCCAGCTCACCCGGAGACCCTAGAATCACTGAAGCTTTCTTT

j_call: TRBJ1-2
clone_size: -
v_call: TRBV10-3
d_call: TRBD1
cdr3_aa: CAISRDRTVANYGYTF
cdr3_nt: TGTGCCATCAGCCGGGACAGGACTGTAGCTAACTATGGCTACACCTTC

j_call: TRBJ2-3
clone_size: -
v_call: TRBV3-1/TRBV3-2
d_call: -
cdr3_aa: CASSHEATQYF
cdr3_nt: TGTGCCAGCAGCCATGAGGCTACGCAGTATTTT

j_call: TRBJ1-5
clone_size: -
v_call: TRBV3-1/TRBV3-2
d_call: -
cdr3_aa: CASSQDLQQPQHF
cdr3_nt: TGTGCCAGCAGCCAAGATTTGCAGCAGCCCCAGCATTTT

j_call: TRBJ1-6
clone_size: -
v_call: TRBV2
d_call: TRBD1
cdr3_aa: CASWTGLSHNSPLHF
cdr3_nt: TGTGCCAGTTGGACAGGGTTATCTCATAATTCACCCCTCCACTTT

j_call: TRBJ2-7
clone_size: -
v_call: TRBV24-1
d_call: TRBD1
cdr3_aa: CATSDPGQGANEQYF
cdr3_nt: TGTGCCACCAGTGATCCGGGACAGGGGGCGAACGAGCAGTACTTC

j_call: TRBJ2-1
clone_size: -
v_call: TRBV7-2
d_call: TRBD2
cdr3_aa: CASSSTSGKSRNEQFF
cdr3_nt: TGTGCCAGCAGCTCGACTAGCGGGAAAAGCCGCAATGAGCAGTTCTTC

j_call: TRBJ2-7
clone_size: once
v_call: TRBV2
d_call: -
cdr3_aa: CATDRGGTYEQYF
cdr3_nt: TGTGCCACAGACAGGGGAGGGACCTACGAGCAGTACTTC

j_call: TRBJ2-3
clone_size: -
v_call: TRBV7-2
d_call: -
cdr3_aa: CASSLDRFTDTQYF
cdr3_nt: TGTGCCAGCAGCCTTGACAGATTCACAGATACGCAGTATTTT

j_call: TRBJ2-4
clone_size: -
v_call: TRBV6-2/TRBV6-3
d_call: -
cdr3_aa: CASSYDPRGAKNIQYF
cdr3_nt: TGTGCCAGCAGTTACGATCCACGGGGAGCCAAAAACATTCAGTACTTC

j_call: TRBJ1-5
clone_size: -
v_call: TRBV28
d_call: TRBD1
cdr3_aa: CASSTRDSETQPQHF
cdr3_nt: TGTGCCAGCAGTACCCGGGACAGCGAAACTCAGCCCCAGCATTTT

j_call: TRBJ1-1
clone_size: -
v_call: TRBV7-6
d_call: -
cdr3_aa: CASSPAPTRDTEAFF
cdr3_nt: TGTGCCAGCAGCCCCGCTCCGACTCGGGACACTGAAGCTTTCTTT

j_call: TRBJ2-1
clone_size: -
v_call: TRBV6-2/TRBV6-3
d_call: TRBD2
cdr3_aa: CASSDLAGDRNEQFF
cdr3_nt: TGTGCCAGCAGTGACCTAGCGGGAGACCGCAATGAGCAGTTCTTC

j_call: TRBJ2-1
clone_size: -
v_call: TRBV4-2
d_call: -
cdr3_aa: CASSPPGTHSYNEQFF
cdr3_nt: TGTGCCAGCAGTCCACCTGGGACACACTCCTACAATGAGCAGTTCTTC

j_call: TRBJ2-1
clone_size: -
v_call: TRBV11-2
d_call: TRBD2
cdr3_aa: CASTVRLAHNEQFF
cdr3_nt: TGTGCCAGCACCGTCCGACTAGCACACAATGAGCAGTTCTTC

j_call: TRBJ2-1
clone_size: -
v_call: TRBV6-5
d_call: -
cdr3_aa: CASSYYGGDEQFF
cdr3_nt: TGTGCCAGCAGTTATTACGGAGGCGATGAGCAGTTCTTC

j_call: TRBJ2-3
clone_size: many
v_call: TRBV29-1
d_call: TRBD2
cdr3_aa: CSVESLGRAGSDTQYF
cdr3_nt: TGCAGCGTTGAATCTTTGGGGAGGGCCGGGTCAGATACGCAGTATTTT

j_call: TRBJ1-5
clone_size: -
v_call: TRBV7-8
d_call: -
cdr3_aa: CASSLARGNQPQHF
cdr3_nt: TGTGCCAGCAGCTTAGCACGAGGGAATCAGCCCCAGCATTTT

j_call: TRBJ2-1
clone_size: -
v_call: TRBV10-3
d_call: -
cdr3_aa: CAISETGSEPFF
cdr3_nt: TGTGCCATCAGTGAGACAGGCAGTGAGCCGTTCTTC

j_call: TRBJ2-2
clone_size: -
v_call: TRBV30
d_call: TRBD2
cdr3_aa: CAGRAGTGELFF
cdr3_nt: TGTGCCGGGAGGGCGGGCACCGGGGAGCTGTTTTTT

j_call: TRBJ2-2
clone_size: few
v_call: TRBV7-9
d_call: -
cdr3_aa: CASSLRQYTGELFF
cdr3_nt: TGTGCCAGCAGCTTAAGACAGTACACCGGGGAGCTGTTTTTT

j_call: TRBJ1-3
clone_size: -
v_call: TRBV3-1/TRBV3-2
d_call: -
cdr3_aa: CASSQEAGQAGNTIYF
cdr3_nt: TGTGCCAGCAGCCAAGAGGCAGGGCAGGCTGGAAACACCATATATTTT

j_call: TRBJ2-3
clone_size: -
v_call: TRBV18
d_call: TRBD2
cdr3_aa: CASSGLAESTDTQYF
cdr3_nt: TGTGCCAGCTCAGGACTAGCGGAAAGCACAGATACGCAGTATTTT

j_call: TRBJ2-3
clone_size: -
v_call: TRBV11-3
d_call: -
cdr3_aa: CASSSPREADTQYF
cdr3_nt: TGTGCCAGCAGCTCGCCCCGAGAGGCGGATACGCAGTATTTT

j_call: TRBJ2-5
clone_size: -
v_call: TRBV11-2
d_call: -
cdr3_aa: CASSLVWSGRETQYF
cdr3_nt: TGTGCCAGCAGCCTGGTTTGGAGCGGCAGAGAGACCCAGTACTTC

j_call: TRBJ2-5
clone_size: -
v_call: TRBV3-1/TRBV3-2
d_call: TRBD2
cdr3_aa: CASSPVSGGTQETQYF
cdr3_nt: TGTGCCAGCAGCCCAGTGAGCGGGGGGACCCAAGAGACCCAGTACTTC

j_call: TRBJ2-3
clone_size: -
v_call: TRBV7-9
d_call: TRBD1
cdr3_aa: CASSIGTGSTDTQYF
cdr3_nt: TGTGCCAGCAGTATCGGGACAGGGAGCACAGATACGCAGTATTTT